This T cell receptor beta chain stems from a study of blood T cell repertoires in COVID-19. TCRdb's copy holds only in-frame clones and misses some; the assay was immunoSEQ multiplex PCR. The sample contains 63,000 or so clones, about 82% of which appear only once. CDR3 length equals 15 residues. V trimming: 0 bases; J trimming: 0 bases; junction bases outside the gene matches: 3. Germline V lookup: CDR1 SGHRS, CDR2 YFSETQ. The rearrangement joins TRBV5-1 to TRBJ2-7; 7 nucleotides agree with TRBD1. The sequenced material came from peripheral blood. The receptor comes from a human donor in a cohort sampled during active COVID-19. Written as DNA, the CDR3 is TGCGCCAGCAGCTTGGAAGGGGACAGCTCCTACGAGCAGTACTTC. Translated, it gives CASSLEGDSSYEQYF.